These 5 T cell receptor beta chains came from one sample sequenced in a study of blood T cell repertoires in COVID-19 (dated by TCRdb to between 2020 and 2021). Library generation was performed with the immunoSEQ multiplex PCR assay. Not all clones reach the TCRdb copy of this immuneACCESS table, which keeps in-frame sequences only. Checked studies attribute under half of the gap to unresolved V genes and leave the rest unexplained. In this sample the table shows fewer than 250,000 clones, around 84% of which occur a single time. Jointly, the top ten make up over 9.5% of the sample. The sequenced sample consisted of peripheral blood. The receptors originated from a woman over 75 with COVID-19, enrolled during active disease.

This sequence joins TRBV18 and TRBJ2-2, with D possibly being TRBD2 (5 bases). Germline loops: CDR1 KGHSH, CDR2 LQKENI. This CDR3 comprises 14 residues. The V and J ends lost 0 bases and 11 bases respectively, with 13 bases between them. DNA of the CDR3: TGTGCCAGCTCACCACCGATTTACGGAGGAGAGCTGTTTTTT. Translation gives CASSPPIYGGELFF.

The chain uses TRBV2 and TRBJ1-4; D remains ambiguous. CDR3 length: 15 amino acids. V gave up 7 bases and J gave up 1 base, with 13 bases separating them. Germline values: CDR1 SNHLY, CDR2 FYNNEI. CDR3 DNA: TGTGCCAGCACCGCAAGCGGGTTAACTAATGAAAAACTGTTTTTT. Translation gives CASTASGLTNEKLFF.

The chain couples TRBV9 to TRBJ2-5; maybe TRBD2 (7 bases). CDR1 SGDLS and CDR2 YYNGEE come from the germline V gene. Trimming removed 4 bases at V and 3 bases at J, with 13 bases between. The CDR3 covers 14 residues. CDR3 in amino acids: CASSLRGAEETQYF. The CDR3 coding sequence is TGTGCCAGCAGCCTACGGGGGGCGGAAGAGACCCAGTACTTC.

The chain employs TRBV6-5 and TRBJ1-5; no clear D. V lost 6 bases and J lost 3, with 15 bases in between. The CDR3 is made up of 15 amino acids. The germline V gene has CDR1 MNHEY and CDR2 SVGAGI. The CDR3, as DNA: TGTGCCAGCAGCCTGGAAGACTGGAACAATCAGCCCCAGCATTTT. As protein: CASSLEDWNNQPQHF.

V gene TRBV5-5 combines with J gene TRBJ2-7; the match to TRBD1 covers 7 bases. The germline V gene has CDR1 SGHKS and CDR2 YYEKEE (reference sequence). Unmatched junction bases numbered 19, after V lost 4 bases and J lost 9 bases. The CDR3 has 16 amino acids. This chain's CDR3 is CASSTGQVSSSTRQYF. For the CDR3, the DNA is TGTGCCAGCAGCACAGGACAGGTCTCATCCTCCACGCGGCAGTACTTC.